This T cell receptor beta chain appears in the sequencing data of a study of blood T cell repertoires in COVID-19. The wider study: Acute and convalescent COVID-19 specimens originated in the United States, Italy and Spain. Nucleic acid was either cDNA or gDNA, and it came from T cells, B-cell-depleted T cells, or PBMCs.

Original methodology: Amplified reference gene primers provided the basis for estimating nucleated cell counts. The data were produced by immunoSEQ multiplex PCR, yet TCRdb's version contains in-frame clones alone and is incomplete. That table gives V, J and clone size, and the DNA gave D and trimming. The data show 98,000 or so clones, roughly nine tenths seen once. Germline assignment: CDR1 MNHNS and CDR2 SASEGT. This CDR3 is built from 13 residues. The ends were cut back, 2 bases at V and 2 bases at J, with 6 bases in the middle. The chain joins TRBV6-1 to TRBJ1-2; D remains ambiguous. The source material was peripheral blood. The receptor comes from a human donor in a cohort sampled during active COVID-19. In DNA, the CDR3 is TGTGCCAGCAGTGAATCCGGGAACTATGGCTACACCTTC. Translating it yields CASSESGNYGYTF.